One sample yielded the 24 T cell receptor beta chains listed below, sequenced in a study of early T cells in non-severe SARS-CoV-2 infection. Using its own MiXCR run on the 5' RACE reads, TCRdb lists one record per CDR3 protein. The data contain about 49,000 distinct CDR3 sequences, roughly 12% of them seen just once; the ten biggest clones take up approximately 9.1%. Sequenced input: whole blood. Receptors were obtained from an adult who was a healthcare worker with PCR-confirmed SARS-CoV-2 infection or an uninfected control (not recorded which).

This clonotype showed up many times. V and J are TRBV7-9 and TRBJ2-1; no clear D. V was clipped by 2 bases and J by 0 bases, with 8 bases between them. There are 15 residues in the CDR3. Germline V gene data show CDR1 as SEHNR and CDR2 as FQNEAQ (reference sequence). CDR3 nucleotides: TGTGCCAGCAGCTTAAAGTGGAGCTCCTACAATGAGCAGTTCTTC. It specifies CASSLKWSSYNEQFF. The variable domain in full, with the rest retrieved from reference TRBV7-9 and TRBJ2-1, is DTGVSQNPRHKITKRGQNVTFRCDPISEHNRLYWYRQTLGQGPEFLTYFQNEAQLEKSRLLSDRFSAERPKGSFSTLEIQRTEQGDSAMYLCASSLKWSSYNEQFFGPGTRLTVL.

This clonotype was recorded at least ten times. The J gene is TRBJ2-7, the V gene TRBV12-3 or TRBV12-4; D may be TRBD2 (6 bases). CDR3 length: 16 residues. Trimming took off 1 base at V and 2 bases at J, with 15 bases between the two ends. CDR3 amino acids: CASSLGGAGFPYEQYF. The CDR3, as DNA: TGTGCCAGCAGTTTAGGAGGAGCGGGTTTCCCCTACGAGCAGTACTTC.

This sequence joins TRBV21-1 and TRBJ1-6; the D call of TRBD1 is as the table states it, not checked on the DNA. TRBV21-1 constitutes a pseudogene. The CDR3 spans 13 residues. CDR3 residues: CASRDRPLLPLHF. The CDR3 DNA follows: TGTGCCAGCCGGGACAGGCCCCTATTGCCCCTCCACTTT.

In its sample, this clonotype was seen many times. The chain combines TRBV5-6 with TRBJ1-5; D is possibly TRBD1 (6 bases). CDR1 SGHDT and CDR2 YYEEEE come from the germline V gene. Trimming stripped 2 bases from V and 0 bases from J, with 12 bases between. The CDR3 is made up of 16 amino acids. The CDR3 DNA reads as TGTGCCAGCAGCTTAAGGACAGACGATAGCAATCAGCCCCAGCATTTT. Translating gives CASSLRTDDSNQPQHF.

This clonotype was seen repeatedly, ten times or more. CDR3 loop: CASSVGQGADTQYF. In nucleotides, the CDR3 is TGTGCCAGCAGCGTGGGACAGGGAGCAGATACGCAGTATTTT. The chain combines TRBV9 with TRBJ2-3; TRBD1 matches at 9 bases. The germline V gene has CDR1 SGDLS and CDR2 YYNGEE. V trimming: 2 bases; J trimming: 4 bases; junction bases outside the gene matches: 2. CDR3 length: 14 residues.

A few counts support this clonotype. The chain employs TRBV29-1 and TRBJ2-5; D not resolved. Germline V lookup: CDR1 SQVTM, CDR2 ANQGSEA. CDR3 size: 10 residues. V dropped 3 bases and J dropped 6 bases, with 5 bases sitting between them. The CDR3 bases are TGCAGCGTTGATTACCAGACCCAGTACTTC. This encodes CSVDYQTQYF.

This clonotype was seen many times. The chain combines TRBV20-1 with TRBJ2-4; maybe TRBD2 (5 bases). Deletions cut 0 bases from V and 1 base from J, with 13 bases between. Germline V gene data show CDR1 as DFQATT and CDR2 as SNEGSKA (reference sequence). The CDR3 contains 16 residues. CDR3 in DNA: TGCAGTGCTAGAGATAAACCTAGCACGGCCAAAAACATTCAGTACTTC. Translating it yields CSARDKPSTAKNIQYF.

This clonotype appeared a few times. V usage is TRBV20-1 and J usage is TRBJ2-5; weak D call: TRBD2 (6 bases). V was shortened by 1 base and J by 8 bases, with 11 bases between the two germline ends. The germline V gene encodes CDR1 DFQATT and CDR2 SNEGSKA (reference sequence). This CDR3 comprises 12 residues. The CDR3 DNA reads TGCAGTGCTAGAGTAGCGGAGCTCACCCAGTACTTC. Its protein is CSARVAELTQYF.

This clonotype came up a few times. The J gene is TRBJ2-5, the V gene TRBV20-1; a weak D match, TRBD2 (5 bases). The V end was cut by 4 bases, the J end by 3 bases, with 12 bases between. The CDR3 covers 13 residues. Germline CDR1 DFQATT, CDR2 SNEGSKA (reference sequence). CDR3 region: CSAMWGVKETQYF. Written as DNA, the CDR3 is TGCAGTGCTATGTGGGGAGTCAAAGAGACCCAGTACTTC.

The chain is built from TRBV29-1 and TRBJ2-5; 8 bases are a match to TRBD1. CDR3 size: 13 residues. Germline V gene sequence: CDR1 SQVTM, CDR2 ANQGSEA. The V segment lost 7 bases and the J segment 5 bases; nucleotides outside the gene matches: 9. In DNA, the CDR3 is TGCAGCGCCGCAGGGGGCCAGGGGGAGACCCAGTACTTC. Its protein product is CSAAGGQGETQYF.

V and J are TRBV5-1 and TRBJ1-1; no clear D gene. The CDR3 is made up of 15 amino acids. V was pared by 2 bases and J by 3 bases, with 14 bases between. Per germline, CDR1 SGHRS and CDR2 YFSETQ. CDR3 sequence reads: CASSLTPVGDTEAFF. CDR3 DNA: TGCGCCAGCAGCTTAACGCCCGTTGGGGACACTGAAGCTTTCTTT.

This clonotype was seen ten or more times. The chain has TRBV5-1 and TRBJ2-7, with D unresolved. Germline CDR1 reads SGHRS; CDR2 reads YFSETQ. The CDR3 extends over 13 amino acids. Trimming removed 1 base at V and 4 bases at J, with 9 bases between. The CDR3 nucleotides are TGCGCCAGCAGCTTGAATGAGGTATACGAGCAGTACTTC. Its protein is CASSLNEVYEQYF.

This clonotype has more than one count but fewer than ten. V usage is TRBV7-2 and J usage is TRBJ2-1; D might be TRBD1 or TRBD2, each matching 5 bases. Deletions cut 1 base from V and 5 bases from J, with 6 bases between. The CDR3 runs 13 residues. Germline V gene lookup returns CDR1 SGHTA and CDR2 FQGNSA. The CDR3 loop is CASSLEGHNEQFF. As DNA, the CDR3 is TGTGCCAGCAGCTTAGAGGGACACAATGAGCAGTTCTTC.

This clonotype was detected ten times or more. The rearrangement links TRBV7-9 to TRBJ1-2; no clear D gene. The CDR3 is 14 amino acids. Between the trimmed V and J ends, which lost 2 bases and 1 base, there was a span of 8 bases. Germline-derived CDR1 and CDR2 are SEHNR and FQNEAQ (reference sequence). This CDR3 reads CASSLLGFNYGYTF. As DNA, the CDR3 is TGTGCCAGCAGCTTACTGGGCTTTAACTATGGCTACACCTTC.

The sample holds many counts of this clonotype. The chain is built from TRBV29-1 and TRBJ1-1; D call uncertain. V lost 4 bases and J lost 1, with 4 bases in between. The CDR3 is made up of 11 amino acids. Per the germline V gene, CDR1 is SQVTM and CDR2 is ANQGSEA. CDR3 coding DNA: TGCAGCGTTGCTAGGAACACTGAAGCTTTCTTT. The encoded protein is CSVARNTEAFF.

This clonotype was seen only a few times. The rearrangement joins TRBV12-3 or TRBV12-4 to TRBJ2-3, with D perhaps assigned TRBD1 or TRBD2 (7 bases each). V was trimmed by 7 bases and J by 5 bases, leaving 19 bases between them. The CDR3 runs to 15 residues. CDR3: CASIRGGSPIDTQYF. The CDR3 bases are TGTGCCAGCATCAGGGGGGGTTCCCCTATAGATACGCAGTATTTT.

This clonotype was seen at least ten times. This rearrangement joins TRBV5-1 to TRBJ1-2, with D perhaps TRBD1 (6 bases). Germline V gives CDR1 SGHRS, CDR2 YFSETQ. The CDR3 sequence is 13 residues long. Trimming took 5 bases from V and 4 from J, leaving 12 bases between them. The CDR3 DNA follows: TGCGCCAGCAGTCTAGGAGGGGGCTATGGCTACACCTTC. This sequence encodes CASSLGGGYGYTF.

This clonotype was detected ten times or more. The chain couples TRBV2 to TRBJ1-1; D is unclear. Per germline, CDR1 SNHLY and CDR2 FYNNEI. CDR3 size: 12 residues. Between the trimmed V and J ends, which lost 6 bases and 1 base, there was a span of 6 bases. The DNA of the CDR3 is TGTGCCAGCAGCTACACGAACACTGAAGCTTTCTTT. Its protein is CASSYTNTEAFF.

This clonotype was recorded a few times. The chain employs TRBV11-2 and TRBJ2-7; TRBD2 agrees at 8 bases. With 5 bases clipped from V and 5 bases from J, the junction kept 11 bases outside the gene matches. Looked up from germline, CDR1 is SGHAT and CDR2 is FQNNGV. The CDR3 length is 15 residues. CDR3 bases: TGTGCCAGCAGCCATCCGGGACTAGGGACCCACGAGCAGTACTTC. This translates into CASSHPGLGTHEQYF.

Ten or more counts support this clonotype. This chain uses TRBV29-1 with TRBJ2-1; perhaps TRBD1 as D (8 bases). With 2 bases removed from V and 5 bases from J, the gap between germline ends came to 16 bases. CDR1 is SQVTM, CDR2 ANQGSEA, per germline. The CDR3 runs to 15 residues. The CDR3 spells CSVEWTGRVNNEQFF. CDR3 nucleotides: TGCAGCGTTGAATGGACAGGGAGGGTCAACAATGAGCAGTTCTTC.

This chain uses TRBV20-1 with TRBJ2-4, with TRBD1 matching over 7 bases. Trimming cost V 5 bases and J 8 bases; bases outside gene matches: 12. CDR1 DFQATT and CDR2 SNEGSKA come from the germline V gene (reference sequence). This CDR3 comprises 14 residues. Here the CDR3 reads CSAEDRPLEDIQYF. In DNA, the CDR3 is TGCAGTGCTGAGGACAGGCCCCTAGAGGACATTCAGTACTTC.

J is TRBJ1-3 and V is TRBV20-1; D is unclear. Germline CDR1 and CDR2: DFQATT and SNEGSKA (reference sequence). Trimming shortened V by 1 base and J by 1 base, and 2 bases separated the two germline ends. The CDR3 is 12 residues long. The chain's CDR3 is CSARGSGNTIYF. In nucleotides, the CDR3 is TGCAGTGCTAGAGGGTCTGGAAACACCATATATTTT.

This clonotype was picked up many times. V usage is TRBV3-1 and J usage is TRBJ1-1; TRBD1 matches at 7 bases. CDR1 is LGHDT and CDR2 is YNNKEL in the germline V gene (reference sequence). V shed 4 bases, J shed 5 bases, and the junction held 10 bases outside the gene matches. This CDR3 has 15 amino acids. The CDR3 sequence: CASSPRRGQGTEAFF. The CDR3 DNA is TGTGCCAGCAGCCCCAGAAGGGGGCAGGGGACTGAAGCTTTCTTT.

CDR3 in DNA: TGTGCCAGCAGCCCCGCACTAGCGAACGAGCAGTACTTC. Translated: CASSPALANEQYF. This chain connects TRBV6-5 to TRBJ2-7; 7 bases agree with TRBD2. The J segment lost 5 bases and the V segment lost 6 bases, leaving 7 bases of the junction unmatched. The germline V gene encodes CDR1 MNHEY and CDR2 SVGAGI. There are 13 residues in the CDR3.